Sequencing of this T cell receptor (beta chain) was carried out in a study of T cell repertoires in cytomegalovirus infection. The germline CDR1 and CDR2 sequences are LNHDA and SQIVND (reference sequence). This CDR3 region has 14 residues. Losses at the gene ends were 5 bases for V and 2 bases for J; bases not matched to a gene: 2. One entry per CDR3 protein results from TCRdb running MiXCR on the reads. The sample comprises about 100,000 distinct CDR3 sequences, 23% of which are singletons, and about 39% rests with the top ten. The sample taken for sequencing was CD8+ T cells from PBMCs. V is TRBV19 and J is TRBJ2-1, with TRBD1 identical over 8 bases. The sequence was collected from a human donor in good health (CMV status not recorded). Some clones in this sample may be carry-over from other donors' samples. DNA for the CDR3: TGTGCCAGTAGTTTGGACAGGGCCTACAATGAGCAGTTCTTC. Translating it yields CASSLDRAYNEQFF.